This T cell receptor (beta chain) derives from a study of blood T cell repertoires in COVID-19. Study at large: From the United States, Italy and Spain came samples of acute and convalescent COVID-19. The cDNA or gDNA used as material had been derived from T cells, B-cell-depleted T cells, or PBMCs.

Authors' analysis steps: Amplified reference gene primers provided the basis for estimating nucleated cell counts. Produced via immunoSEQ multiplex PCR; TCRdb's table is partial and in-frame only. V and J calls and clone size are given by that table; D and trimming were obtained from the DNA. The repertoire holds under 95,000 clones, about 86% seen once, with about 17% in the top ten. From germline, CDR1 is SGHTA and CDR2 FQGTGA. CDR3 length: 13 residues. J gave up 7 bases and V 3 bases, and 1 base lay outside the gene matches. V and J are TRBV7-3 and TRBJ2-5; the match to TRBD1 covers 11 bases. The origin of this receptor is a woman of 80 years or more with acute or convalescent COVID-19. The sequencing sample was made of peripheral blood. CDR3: CASSFGTGGTQYF. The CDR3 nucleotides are TGTGCCAGCAGCTTTGGGACAGGGGGGACCCAGTACTTC.